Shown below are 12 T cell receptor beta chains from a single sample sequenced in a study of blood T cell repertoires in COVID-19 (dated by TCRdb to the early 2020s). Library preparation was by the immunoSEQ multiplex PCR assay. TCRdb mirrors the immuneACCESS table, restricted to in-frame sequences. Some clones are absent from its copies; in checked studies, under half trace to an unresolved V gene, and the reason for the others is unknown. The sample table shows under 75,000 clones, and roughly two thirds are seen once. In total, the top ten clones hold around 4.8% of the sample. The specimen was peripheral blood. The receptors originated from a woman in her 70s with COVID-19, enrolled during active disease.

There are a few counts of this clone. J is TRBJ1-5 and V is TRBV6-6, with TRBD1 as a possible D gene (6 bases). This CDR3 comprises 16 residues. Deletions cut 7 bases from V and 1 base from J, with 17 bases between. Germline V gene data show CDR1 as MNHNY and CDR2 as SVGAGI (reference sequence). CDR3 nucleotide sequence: TGTGCCAGCAAATTAGGGGGGGTTGGGAGCAATCAGCCCCAGCATTTT. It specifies CASKLGGVGSNQPQHF.

The CDR3 protein is CARSEQAGTRRSYEQYV. The CDR3 DNA reads TGTGCCAGAAGCGAACAGGCGGGGACTCGCCGCTCCTACGAGCAGTACGTC. The chain uses TRBV7-5 and TRBJ2-7; TRBD2, the table's D call, was not compared with the DNA. TRBV7-5 corresponds to a pseudogene. CDR3 length equals 17 residues.

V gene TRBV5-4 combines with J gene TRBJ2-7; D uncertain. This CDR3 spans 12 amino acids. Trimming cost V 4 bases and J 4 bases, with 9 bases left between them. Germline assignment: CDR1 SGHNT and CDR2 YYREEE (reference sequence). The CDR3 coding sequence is TGTGCCAGCAGCGTGGACGGGTACGAGCAGTACTTC. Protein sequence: CASSVDGYEQYF.

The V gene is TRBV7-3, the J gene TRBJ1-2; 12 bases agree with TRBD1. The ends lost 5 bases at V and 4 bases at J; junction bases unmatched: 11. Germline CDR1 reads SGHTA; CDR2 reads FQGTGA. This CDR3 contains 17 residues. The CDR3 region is CASSSAGTGGWSYGYTF. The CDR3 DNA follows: TGTGCCAGCAGCAGCGCCGGGACAGGGGGCTGGAGCTATGGCTACACCTTC.

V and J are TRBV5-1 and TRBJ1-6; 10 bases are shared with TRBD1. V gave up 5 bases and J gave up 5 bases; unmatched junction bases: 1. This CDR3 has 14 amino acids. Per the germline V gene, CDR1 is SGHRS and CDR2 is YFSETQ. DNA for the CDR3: TGCGCCAGCAGGGGGACAGGGGATAATTCACCCCTCCACTTT. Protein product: CASRGTGDNSPLHF. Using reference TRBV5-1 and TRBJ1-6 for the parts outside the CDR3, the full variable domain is KAGVTQTPRYLIKTRGQQVTLSCSPISGHRSVSWYQQTPGQGLQFLFEYFSETQRNKGNFPGRFSGRQFSNSRSEMNVSTLELGDSALYLCASRGTGDNSPLHFGNGTRLTVT.

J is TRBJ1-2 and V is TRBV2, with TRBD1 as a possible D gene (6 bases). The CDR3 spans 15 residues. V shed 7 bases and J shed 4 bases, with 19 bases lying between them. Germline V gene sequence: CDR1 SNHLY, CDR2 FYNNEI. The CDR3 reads CASTGTTAMGYGYTF. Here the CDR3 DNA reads TGTGCCAGCACCGGGACAACGGCAATGGGCTATGGCTACACCTTC.

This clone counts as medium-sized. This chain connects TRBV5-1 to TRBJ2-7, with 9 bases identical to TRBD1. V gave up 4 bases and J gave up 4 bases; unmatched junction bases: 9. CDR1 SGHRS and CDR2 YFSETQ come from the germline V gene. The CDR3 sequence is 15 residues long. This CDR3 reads CASSTTGTGLYEQYF. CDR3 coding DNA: TGCGCCAGCAGCACAACCGGGACAGGGCTATACGAGCAGTACTTC. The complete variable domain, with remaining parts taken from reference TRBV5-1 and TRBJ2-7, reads KAGVTQTPRYLIKTRGQQVTLSCSPISGHRSVSWYQQTPGQGLQFLFEYFSETQRNKGNFPGRFSGRQFSNSRSEMNVSTLELGDSALYLCASSTTGTGLYEQYFGPGTRLTVT.

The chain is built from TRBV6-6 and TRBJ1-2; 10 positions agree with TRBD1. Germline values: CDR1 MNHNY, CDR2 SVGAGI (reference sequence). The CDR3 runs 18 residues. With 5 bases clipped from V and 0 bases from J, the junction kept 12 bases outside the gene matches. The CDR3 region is CASSRLDRGRATNYGYTF. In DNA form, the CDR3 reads TGTGCCAGCAGTCGCCTCGACAGGGGGCGCGCCACTAACTATGGCTACACCTTC.

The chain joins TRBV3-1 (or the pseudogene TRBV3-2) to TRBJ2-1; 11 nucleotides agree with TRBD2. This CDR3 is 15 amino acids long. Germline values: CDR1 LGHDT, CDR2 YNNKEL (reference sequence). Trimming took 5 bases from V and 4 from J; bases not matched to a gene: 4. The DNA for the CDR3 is TGTGCCAGCAGCGCTGGGACTAGCGGTTACAATGAGCAGTTCTTC. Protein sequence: CASSAGTSGYNEQFF.

The CDR3 nucleotides are TGTGCCACCAGTGATTGTCCCCATACGAAACCGGGACAGAGTAATGAAAAACTGTTTTTT. Its translation: CATSDCPHTKPGQSNEKLFF. The V call is TRBV24-1, the J call TRBJ1-4; 7 nucleotides line up with TRBD1. The ends lost 2 bases at V and 4 bases at J; junction bases unmatched: 18. This CDR3 comprises 20 residues. Germline values: CDR1 KGHDR, CDR2 SFDVKD.

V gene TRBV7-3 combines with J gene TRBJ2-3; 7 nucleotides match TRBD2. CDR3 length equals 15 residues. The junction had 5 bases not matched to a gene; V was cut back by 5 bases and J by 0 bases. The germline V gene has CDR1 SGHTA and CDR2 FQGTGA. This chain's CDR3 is CASSPRAGSTDTQYF. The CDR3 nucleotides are TGTGCCAGCAGCCCCCGAGCGGGGAGCACAGATACGCAGTATTTT.

The DNA of the CDR3 is TGTGCCAGCAGTGGCCCCGACAGGCGCTACGAGCAGTACTTC. Translation gives CASSGPDRRYEQYF. The chain has TRBV28 and TRBJ2-7, with a tentative D call TRBD1 (6 bases). V dropped 5 bases and J dropped 3 bases, with 14 bases sitting between them. There are 14 residues in the CDR3. Germline V lookup: CDR1 MDHEN, CDR2 SYDVKM.